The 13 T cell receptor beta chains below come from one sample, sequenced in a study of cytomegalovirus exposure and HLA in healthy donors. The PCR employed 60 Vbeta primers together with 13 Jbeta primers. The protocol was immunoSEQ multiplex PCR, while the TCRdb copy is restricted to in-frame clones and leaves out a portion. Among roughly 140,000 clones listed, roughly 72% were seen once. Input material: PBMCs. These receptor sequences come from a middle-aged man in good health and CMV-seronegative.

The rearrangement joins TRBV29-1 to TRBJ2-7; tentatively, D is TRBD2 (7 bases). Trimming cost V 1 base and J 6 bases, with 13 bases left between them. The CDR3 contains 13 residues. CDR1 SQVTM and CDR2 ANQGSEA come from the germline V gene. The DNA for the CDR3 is TGCAGCGTTGAAGGTGGGGGGGCGGGCGAGCAGTACTTC. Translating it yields CSVEGGGAGEQYF.

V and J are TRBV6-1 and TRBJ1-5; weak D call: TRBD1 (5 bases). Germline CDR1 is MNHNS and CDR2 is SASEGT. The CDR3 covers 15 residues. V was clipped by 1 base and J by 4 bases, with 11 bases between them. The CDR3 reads CASSEGGMENQPQHF. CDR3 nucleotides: TGTGCCAGCAGTGAAGGGGGCATGGAAAATCAGCCCCAGCATTTT.

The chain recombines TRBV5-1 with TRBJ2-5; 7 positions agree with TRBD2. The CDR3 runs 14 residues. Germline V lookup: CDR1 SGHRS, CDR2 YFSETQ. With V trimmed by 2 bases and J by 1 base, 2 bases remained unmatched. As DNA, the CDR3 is TGCGCCAGCAGCTTAGGACTAGTCCAAGAGACCCAGTACTTC. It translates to CASSLGLVQETQYF.

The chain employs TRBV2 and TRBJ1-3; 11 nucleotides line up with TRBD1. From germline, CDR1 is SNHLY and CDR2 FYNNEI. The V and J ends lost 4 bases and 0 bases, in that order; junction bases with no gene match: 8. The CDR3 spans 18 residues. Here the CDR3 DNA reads TGTGCCAGCAGTGGGGACAGGGGGTTCCCCCACTCTGGAAACACCATATATTTT. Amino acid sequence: CASSGDRGFPHSGNTIYF.

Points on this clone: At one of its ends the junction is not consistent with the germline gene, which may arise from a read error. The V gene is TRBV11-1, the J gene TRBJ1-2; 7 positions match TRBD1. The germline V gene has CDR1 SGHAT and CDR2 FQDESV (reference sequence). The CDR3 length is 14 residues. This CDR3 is CASSPGGTFYGYPF. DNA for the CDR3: TGTGCCAGCAGTCCAGGGGGGACCTTCTATGGCTACCCCTTC.

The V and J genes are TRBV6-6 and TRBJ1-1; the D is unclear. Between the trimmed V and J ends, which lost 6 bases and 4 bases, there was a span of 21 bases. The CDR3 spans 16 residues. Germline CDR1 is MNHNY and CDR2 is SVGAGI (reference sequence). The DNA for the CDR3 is TGTGCCAGCAGACCCGAGAGCGGGCTTCGGGGCACTGAAGCTTTCTTT. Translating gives CASRPESGLRGTEAFF.

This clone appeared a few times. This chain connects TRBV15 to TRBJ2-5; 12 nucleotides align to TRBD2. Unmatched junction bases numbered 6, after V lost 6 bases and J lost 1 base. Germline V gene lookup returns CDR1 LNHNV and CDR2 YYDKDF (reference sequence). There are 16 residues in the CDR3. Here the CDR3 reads CATRHGLAGTQETQYF. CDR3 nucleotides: TGTGCCACCAGACACGGACTAGCGGGGACCCAAGAGACCCAGTACTTC.

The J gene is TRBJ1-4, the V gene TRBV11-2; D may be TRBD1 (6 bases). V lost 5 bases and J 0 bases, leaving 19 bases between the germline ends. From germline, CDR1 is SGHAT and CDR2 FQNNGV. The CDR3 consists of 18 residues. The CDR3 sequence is CASSHRPGTPATNEKLFF. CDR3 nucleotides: TGTGCCAGCAGCCACAGACCCGGGACACCTGCAACTAATGAAAAACTGTTTTTT.

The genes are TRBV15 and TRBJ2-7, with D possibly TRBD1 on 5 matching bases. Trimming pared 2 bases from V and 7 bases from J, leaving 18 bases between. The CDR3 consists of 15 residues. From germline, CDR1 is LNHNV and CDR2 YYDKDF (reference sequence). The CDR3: CATSRTRQITEEQYF. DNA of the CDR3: TGTGCCACCAGCAGAACCAGACAGATTACGGAGGAGCAGTACTTC.

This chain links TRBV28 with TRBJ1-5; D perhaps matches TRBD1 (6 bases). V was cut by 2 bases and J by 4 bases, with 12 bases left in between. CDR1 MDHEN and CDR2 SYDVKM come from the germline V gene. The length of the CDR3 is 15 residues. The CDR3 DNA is TGTGCCAGCAGTTTACCCGGGACAAATAATCAGCCCCAGCATTTT. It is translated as CASSLPGTNNQPQHF.

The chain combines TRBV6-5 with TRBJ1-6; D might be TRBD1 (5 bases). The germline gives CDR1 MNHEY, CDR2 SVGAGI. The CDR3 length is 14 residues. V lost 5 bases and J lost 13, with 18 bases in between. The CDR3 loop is CASSMQGFVSPLHF. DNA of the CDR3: TGTGCCAGCAGTATGCAGGGCTTTGTGTCCCCCCTCCACTTT.

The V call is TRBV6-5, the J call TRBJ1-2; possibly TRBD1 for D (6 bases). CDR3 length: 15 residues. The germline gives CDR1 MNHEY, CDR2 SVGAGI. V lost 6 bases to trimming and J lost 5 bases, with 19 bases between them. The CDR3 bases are TGTGCCAGCAGCCAATCCTCAGGGGCTACGTATGGCTACACCTTC. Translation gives CASSQSSGATYGYTF.

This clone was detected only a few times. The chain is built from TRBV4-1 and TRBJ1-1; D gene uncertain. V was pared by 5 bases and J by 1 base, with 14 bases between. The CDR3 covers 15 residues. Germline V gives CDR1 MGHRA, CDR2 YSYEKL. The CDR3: CASSYTRRPNTEAFF. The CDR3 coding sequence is TGCGCCAGCAGCTACACCCGGAGACCGAACACTGAAGCTTTCTTT.